The 11 T cell receptor beta chains given below trace back to one sample, sequenced in a study of graft-versus-host responses after intestinal transplantation (dated by TCRdb to the early 2020s). Per the publication, the time point label means: cells obtained before transplantation from donor or recipient. The library was built by means of the immunoSEQ multiplex PCR assay. The immuneACCESS repertoire file appears here via TCRdb, limited to in-frame rearrangements. These files lack a portion of the clones; in checked studies, under half of the deficit traces to unresolved V genes, and the cause of the others is not known. The sample contains around 120,000 clones, roughly 95% of them found a single time. 2.5% to 3.5% of the sample is held by the ten biggest clonotypes. Their antigens remain unidentified. Sample: unstimulated CD8+ T cells sorted from spleen or lymph node cells, taken before intestinal transplant. The source is a human donor who received an intestinal transplant.

This chain connects TRBV14 to TRBJ1-4; no clear D. Germline CDR1 and CDR2: SGHDN and FVKESK. The CDR3 loop spans 13 amino acids. The V end lost 2 bases, the J end lost 5 bases, and 6 bases lay between the germline ends. This CDR3 is CASSQSLNEKLFF. The CDR3 region has the DNA TGTGCCAGCAGCCAAAGCTTGAATGAAAAACTGTTTTTT.

This rearrangement joins TRBV4-1 to TRBJ2-1, with TRBD2 matching over 9 bases. CDR1 is MGHRA, CDR2 YSYEKL, per germline. The CDR3 loop spans 17 amino acids. V lost 0 bases and J lost 5; bases outside the gene matches: 8. DNA for the CDR3: TGCGCCAGCAGCCAAGAAAGGCAGCGGGAGGTCCACAATGAGCAGTTCTTC. It specifies CASSQERQREVHNEQFF.

The chain couples TRBV7-9 to TRBJ2-7, with D hard to call. Germline values: CDR1 SEHNR, CDR2 FQNEAQ (reference sequence). The ends were cut back, 1 base at V and 10 bases at J, with 11 bases in the middle. The CDR3 spans 12 residues. The CDR3 DNA reads TGTGCCAGCAGCTTAGACACGGCGGACCAGTACTTC. Amino acid sequence: CASSLDTADQYF.

The chain uses TRBV21-1 and TRBJ2-7; the table's D call TRBD1 went unverified against the DNA. TRBV21-1 is marked as a pseudogene. This CDR3 is 16 amino acids long. CDR3 nucleotide sequence: TGTGCCAGCAGCACAGGGAACATGGACAGGGTCTACGAGCAGTACTTC. This codes for CASSTGNMDRVYEQYF.

V usage is TRBV5-1 and J usage is TRBJ1-2; D unresolved. With 0 bases removed from V and 4 bases from J, the gap between germline ends came to 10 bases. CDR1 and CDR2 from the germline V gene are SGHRS and YFSETQ. The CDR3 is made up of 14 amino acids. The CDR3 here is CASSLAGSFYGYTF. DNA of the CDR3: TGCGCCAGCAGCTTGGCAGGCAGCTTCTATGGCTACACCTTC. Full variable domain (rest looked up from reference TRBV5-1 and TRBJ1-2): KAGVTQTPRYLIKTRGQQVTLSCSPISGHRSVSWYQQTPGQGLQFLFEYFSETQRNKGNFPGRFSGRQFSNSRSEMNVSTLELGDSALYLCASSLAGSFYGYTFGSGTRLTVV.

This clone was recorded at least ten times. This may stem from a read error, because a much larger clone lies one nucleotide away. This same CDR3 is encoded by further DNA sequences in the sample. The rearrangement links TRBV5-4 to TRBJ1-1; D gene uncertain. Germline V gene sequence: CDR1 SGHNT, CDR2 YYREEE (reference sequence). V was shortened by 1 base and J by 5 bases, with 6 bases between the two germline ends. The CDR3 length is 12 residues. The CDR3 reads CASSLRGTEAFF. The CDR3 DNA reads as TGTGCCAGCAGCTTGAGAGGAACTGAAGCTTTCTTT.

V gene TRBV15 combines with J gene TRBJ2-1; TRBD2 agrees at 15 bases. This CDR3 is built from 21 residues. V was pared by 2 bases and J by 2 bases, with 13 bases of the junction left unmatched. Germline lookup yields CDR1 LNHNV and CDR2 YYDKDF (reference sequence). The DNA for the CDR3 is TGTGCCACCAGCAGAACCAATCCGGGACTAGCGGGAGGCCCGACCTACAATGAGCAGTTCTTC. Translating gives CATSRTNPGLAGGPTYNEQFF. Filled out from reference TRBV15 and TRBJ2-1, the complete variable domain reads DAMVIQNPRYQVTQFGKPVTLSCSQTLNHNVMYWYQQKSSQAPKLLFHYYDKDFNNEADTPDNFQSRRPNTSFCFLDIRSPGLGDTAMYLCATSRTNPGLAGGPTYNEQFFGPGTRLTVL.

V gene TRBV15 combines with J gene TRBJ1-5; unclear D gene. There are 14 residues in the CDR3. The germline V gene has CDR1 LNHNV and CDR2 YYDKDF (reference sequence). Deletions cut 1 base from V and 4 bases from J, with 8 bases between. CDR3 in DNA: TGTGCCACCAGCAGAGGGGCAGTGAATCAGCCCCAGCATTTT. This sequence encodes CATSRGAVNQPQHF.

The J gene is TRBJ2-7, the V gene TRBV6-6; D is unresolved. Germline assignment: CDR1 MNHNY and CDR2 SVGAGI (reference sequence). The CDR3 totals 12 residues. V was pared by 6 bases and J by 2 bases, with 8 bases between. CDR3 sequence reads: CASSSQTYEQYF. In DNA, the CDR3 is TGTGCCAGCAGCTCTCAGACCTACGAGCAGTACTTC.

This clone has only one observation. The chain employs TRBV28 and TRBJ1-1; tentatively, D is TRBD1 (6 bases). Germline loops: CDR1 MDHEN, CDR2 SYDVKM. The CDR3 sequence is 14 residues long. Trimming left V 6 bases short and J 1 base short, with 12 bases between. The CDR3 DNA reads TGTGCCAGCAGGGCCAGGGGATCGAACACTGAAGCTTTCTTT. It codes for CASRARGSNTEAFF.

The chain has TRBV28 and TRBJ1-4; possibly TRBD1 for D (6 bases). V dropped 3 bases and J dropped 5 bases, with 22 bases sitting between them. Germline CDR1 is MDHEN and CDR2 is SYDVKM. The CDR3 has 18 residues. The CDR3: CASSFSELQGKRNEKLFF. Here the CDR3 DNA reads TGTGCCAGCAGTTTTAGCGAGCTTCAGGGGAAGAGGAATGAAAAACTGTTTTTT.